Listed below are T cell receptor beta chains from one sample, sequenced in a study of blood T cell repertoires in COVID-19. Clones were read by immunoSEQ multiplex PCR, and TCRdb kept only the in-frame ones, dropping some. Of about 250,000 clones in the sample, over 75% were seen once. Sequencing used PBMCs or T cells enriched from blood (not recorded which). These receptors all stem from a man aged 35 to 55 who had recovered from COVID-19. Each CDR3 is given with its conserved first and last residue. Each record gives: V gene, clone size, D gene, CDR3 length, J gene, CDR3 DNA, CDR3 protein. D genes are given only for firm matches. Clone size appears in some rows only: once, few, many, or a class for an expanded clone.

>TRBV6-1|.|.|13|TRBJ1-5
TGTGCCAGCAGTGATACAGGAAATCAGCCCCAGCATTTT
CASSDTGNQPQHF
>TRBV9|.|TRBD2|16|TRBJ2-7
TGTGCCAGCAGCGGGCTAGCGGGGGGATACTCCTACGAGCAGTACTTC
CASSGLAGGYSYEQYF
>TRBV5-1|once|.|15|TRBJ1-2
TGCGCCAGCAGCTTGTTCCCAGGGGATACCTATGGCTACACCTTC
CASSLFPGDTYGYTF
>TRBV15|.|.|13|TRBJ1-2
TGTGCCACCAGCAGAGATGCGGACTATGGCTACACCTTC
CATSRDADYGYTF
>TRBV6-1|.|.|15|TRBJ1-2
TGTGCCAGCAGTGAAGTCGGGGGGTCACCCTATGGCTACACCTTC
CASSEVGGSPYGYTF
>TRBV7-3|.|TRBD1|14|TRBJ2-1
TGTGCCAGCAGCACGGACAGGGGGTACAATGAGCAGTTCTTC
CASSTDRGYNEQFF
>TRBV7-9|.|.|14|TRBJ1-2
TGTGCCAGCACCGAGGCAGGGGTCCGCTATGGCTACACCTTC
CASTEAGVRYGYTF
>TRBV5-5|.|.|14|TRBJ1-2
TGTGCCAGCAGCTTGGTTTTACGGGACACTGGCTACACCTTC
CASSLVLRDTGYTF
>TRBV27|.|.|12|TRBJ1-1
TGTGCCAGCAGCGGACAGAGCACTGAAGCTTTCTTT
CASSGQSTEAFF
>TRBV7-9|.|.|13|TRBJ1-5
TGTGCCAGCAGCTTAGACTTGAATCAGCCCCAGCATTTT
CASSLDLNQPQHF
>TRBV19|.|.|13|TRBJ2-1
TGTGCCAGTAGAACACTAGTTGGGAATGAGCAGTTCTTC
CASRTLVGNEQFF
>TRBV15|.|.|14|TRBJ1-1
TGTGCCACCAGCAGAGATCCGGGGAGCACTGAAGCTTTCTTT
CATSRDPGSTEAFF
>TRBV18|.|.|12|TRBJ2-5
TGTGCCAGCTATCAGCGTTTGGAGACCCAGTACTTC
CASYQRLETQYF
>TRBV7-2|.|.|15|TRBJ1-1
TGTGCCAGCAGCTCCCGTCAGACACCTAACACTGAAGCTTTCTTT
CASSSRQTPNTEAFF
>TRBV30|.|.|12|TRBJ2-5
TGTGCCTGGACAGGGGGGCAAGAGACCCAGTACTTC
CAWTGGQETQYF
>TRBV9|.|.|13|TRBJ2-5
TGTGCCAGCAGCGTAGCGGGGGTTGAGACCCAGTACTTC
CASSVAGVETQYF
>TRBV6-5|.|.|13|TRBJ1-1
TGTGCCAGCAGTACCGGACAGCCCGATGAAGCTTTCTTT
CASSTGQPDEAFF
>TRBV7-2|.|.|13|TRBJ2-7
TGTGCCAGCAGCTCCCCCGGGGGTAGCGAGCAGTACTTC
CASSSPGGSEQYF
>TRBV19|.|TRBD1|15|TRBJ1-1
TGTGCCAGTAGTCCGTCAACAGGGGGAAATACTGAAGCTTTCTTT
CASSPSTGGNTEAFF
>TRBV11-1|.|TRBD1|13|TRBJ1-2
TGTGCCAGCAGCCAGGGGACAGTGGGTGGCTACACCTTC
CASSQGTVGGYTF
>TRBV24-1|once|TRBD2|17|TRBJ2-3
TGTGCCACCAGTGATGCCTTGGGACTAGCTTTCGCAGATACGCAGTATTTT
CATSDALGLAFADTQYF
>TRBV11-2|.|.|13|TRBJ1-1
TGTGCCAGCAGCTTCGCCGGGGGGGCTGAAGCTTTCTTT
CASSFAGGAEAFF
>TRBV9|.|.|13|TRBJ1-3
TGTGCCAGCAGCGTAGATGGAGGGAGCACCATATATTTT
CASSVDGGSTIYF
>TRBV4-2|.|TRBD2|15|TRBJ2-1
TGTGCCAGCAGCCTTGTGCGGGAGCTGAACAATGAGCAGTTCTTC
CASSLVRELNNEQFF
>TRBV2|few|TRBD1|13|TRBJ1-5
TGTGCCACAGCAGTGACAGGGGATCAGCCCCAGCATTTT
CATAVTGDQPQHF
>TRBV19|.|TRBD1|17|TRBJ2-3
TGTGCCAGTATGAGGACAGGGGGCGCCCAAGGCACAGATACGCAGTATTTT
CASMRTGGAQGTDTQYF
>TRBV23-1|.|TRBD1|17|TRBJ2-2
TGCGCCAGCAGTCATCGAATAGGGACAGGGGCCACCGGGGAGCTGTTTTTT
CASSHRIGTGATGELFF
>TRBV18|.|.|11|TRBJ2-1
TGTGCCAGCTCACGGGGGGATGAGCAGTTCTTC
CASSRGDEQFF
>TRBV12-3/TRBV12-4|once|.|13|TRBJ1-1
TGTGCCAGCACCGATACAGCGAACACTGAAGCTTTCTTT
CASTDTANTEAFF
>TRBV7-2|.|TRBD1|15|TRBJ2-7
TGTGCCAGCAGCTTATCAGGGGGCCCTTCCTACGAGCAGTACTTC
CASSLSGGPSYEQYF